The source of this TCR beta chain is a study of cytomegalovirus exposure and HLA in healthy donors. Whole-study results and caveats: The study recorded around 160 TCR beta chains that were cytomegalovirus-associated.

V was cut by 0 bases and J by 2 bases, with 9 bases left in between. Germline loops: CDR1 SGDLS, CDR2 YYNGEE. This CDR3 is built from 14 residues. Primers for the PCR totalled 60 Vbeta and 13 Jbeta. Sequencing was performed with immunoSEQ multiplex PCR; in TCRdb, only in-frame clones are kept and a portion is missing. This table has 100,000 to 150,000 clones, about three quarters appearing once. Concerning this clone: Its specificity is unknown.

The chain combines TRBV9 with TRBJ2-7, with D unclear. Sequenced: PBMCs. The TCR originated in a woman in her sixties or seventies in good health and CMV-seropositive. This CDR3 is CASSVAPNAYEQYF. The CDR3 nucleotides read TGTGCCAGCAGCGTAGCCCCTAACGCCTACGAGCAGTACTTC.